This T cell receptor (beta chain) derives from a study of T cell responses to AZD1222 COVID-19 vaccine. General study results and limits: Clonal diversity was possibly underestimated, and white British individuals and females predominated among donors.

Of note for this clone: What it binds is unknown.

Measured with immunoSEQ multiplex PCR; TCRdb has only the in-frame clones, and not every one. The sample contains 130,000 or so clones, approximately 90% of which appear only once. This TCR was recovered from an adult in good health. Here the sequenced sample was peripheral blood, taken on day 0 of AZD1222 vaccination.

CDR3 nucleotide sequence: TGTGCCAGCAGCTCCCTTGAGGCCTATAATTCACCCCTCCACTTT. It encodes CASSSLEAYNSPLHF. The chain uses TRBV6-2 or TRBV6-3 and TRBJ1-6; D is uncertain. The V end was cut by 6 bases, the J end by 2 bases, with 11 bases between. The CDR3 is 15 residues long. The germline V gene encodes CDR1 MNHEY and CDR2 SVGEGT.